Here is one T cell receptor beta chain with its context. Looked up from germline, CDR1 is SEHNR and CDR2 is FQNEAQ (reference sequence). J gave up 8 bases and V 3 bases, and 9 bases lay outside the gene matches. The CDR3 consists of 15 residues. These data are taken from a study of blood T cell repertoires in COVID-19. TCRdb's table, derived via immunoSEQ multiplex PCR, lists solely in-frame clones and lacks some. The data contain about 51,000 clones, approximately 86% of them singletons. The sequenced sample was peripheral blood. The receptor was derived from a man aged 55 to 69 with acute or convalescent COVID-19. This chain uses TRBV7-9 with TRBJ2-1; 8 bases are a match to TRBD1. DNA of the CDR3: TGTGCCAGCAGCTTGGGGCAGGGGGCGGGCGATGAGCAGTTCTTC. Translated, it gives CASSLGQGAGDEQFF.